The entry that follows covers one T cell receptor (beta chain) sequence. Its cognate antigen is unknown. Measured with immunoSEQ multiplex PCR; TCRdb has only the in-frame clones, and not every one. The sample holds some 98,000 clones, about 83% seen once. The data are from a study of cytomegalovirus exposure and HLA in healthy donors. Regarding the study as a whole: The investigators catalogued 150 to 200 TCR beta chains as cytomegalovirus-associated. High sensitivity and specificity were reportedly achieved when the classifier diagnosed cytomegalovirus status.

V lost 4 bases and J lost 6, with 13 bases in between. Germline CDR1 is SGHDN and CDR2 is FVKESK. CDR3 length: 15 amino acids. Among the 120 subjects of the validation cohort, separate from the roughly 650-subject first cohort, were the donors. The chain employs TRBV14 and TRBJ1-6, with D unclear. The TCR was taken from a woman in her twenties or thirties in good health and CMV-seronegative. The sequencing sample was made of PBMCs. This chain's CDR3 is CASSLPGSLNSPLHF. The CDR3 bases are TGTGCCAGCAGCCTCCCGGGATCTCTTAATTCACCCCTCCACTTT.